The 3 T cell receptor beta chains in this list originate from one sample, sequenced in a study of cytomegalovirus exposure and HLA in healthy donors. The PCR was carried out with 60 Vbeta primers and 13 Jbeta primers. Measured with immunoSEQ multiplex PCR; TCRdb has only the in-frame clones, and not every one. This table holds tens of thousands of clones, over 70% found once. Sample: PBMCs. Receptors originate from a man aged 55 to 70 in good health and CMV-seropositive.

This chain joins TRBV28 and TRBJ1-1; 7 bases match TRBD1. The CDR3 has 12 amino acids. Germline V gene data show CDR1 as MDHEN and CDR2 as SYDVKM. V shed 6 bases, J shed 5 bases, and the junction held 3 bases outside the gene matches. The CDR3 DNA follows: TGTGCCAGCAGGACAGGGAGGACTGAAGCTTTCTTT. It is translated as CASRTGRTEAFF.

DNA of the CDR3: TGTGCCAGCAGTTACGGAGGGCCGCCTAGGGAAGAGCAGTACTTC. As protein: CASSYGGPPREEQYF. The chain carries TRBV6-5 and TRBJ2-7; maybe TRBD2 (6 bases). The length of the CDR3 is 15 residues. In germline, CDR1 is MNHEY, CDR2 SVGAGI. Trimming took off 2 bases at V and 7 bases at J, with 18 bases between the two ends.

The chain carries TRBV7-6 and TRBJ2-1; TRBD2 is a possible D gene (6 bases). V lost 0 bases, J lost 10 bases, and 10 bases lay in between. In germline, CDR1 is SGHVS, CDR2 FNYEAQ. This CDR3 contains 13 residues. CDR3 region: CASSLAGGGEQFF. In DNA form, the CDR3 reads TGTGCCAGCAGCTTAGCGGGAGGTGGGGAGCAGTTCTTC.